The 5 T cell receptor beta chains reported below all come from one sample, sequenced in a study of blood T cell repertoires in COVID-19. Assay used: immunoSEQ multiplex PCR; TCRdb lists only in-frame clones, some missing. This table holds around 300,000 clones, about 85% found once. The sequenced sample consisted of PBMCs or T cells enriched from blood (not recorded which). Every receptor here comes from a woman aged 50 to 60 who had recovered from COVID-19.

The V and J genes are TRBV12-5 and TRBJ2-1; TRBD2 aligns across 10 bases. From germline, CDR1 is LGHNT and CDR2 FRNRAP. J was trimmed by 1 base and V by 5 bases; bases with no gene match: 14. The CDR3 is 19 amino acids. Here the CDR3 DNA reads TGTGCTAGTGGTATCCGGGGACTAGCGAAAGACGGGTCCTACAATGAGCAGTTCTTC. Translating it yields CASGIRGLAKDGSYNEQFF.

The rearrangement uses TRBV21-1 and TRBJ1-1. TRBV21-1 is tagged as a pseudogene. The CDR3 has 12 residues. The CDR3 loop reads CASSTPRSAKTF. CDR3 coding DNA: TGTGCCAGCAGCACGCCAAGGAGTGCAAAAACTTTT.

The J gene is TRBJ1-4, the V gene TRBV30, with TRBD1 identical over 8 bases. The germline CDR1 and CDR2 sequences are GTSNPN and SVGIG (reference sequence). This CDR3 has 15 residues. The junction had 11 bases not matched to a gene; V was cut back by 3 bases and J by 8 bases. CDR3 sequence: CAWSRDRPSREKLFF. The CDR3 DNA is TGTGCCTGGAGCCGGGACAGGCCCTCTAGAGAAAAACTGTTTTTT.

The V and J genes are TRBV2 and TRBJ2-5; TRBD1 agrees at 8 bases. Germline assignment: CDR1 SNHLY and CDR2 FYNNEI. Trimming took 8 bases from V and 5 from J; bases not matched to a gene: 7. There are 13 residues in the CDR3. CDR3 loop: CASGQGVGETQYF. The CDR3 region has the DNA TGTGCCAGCGGACAGGGAGTGGGTGAGACCCAGTACTTC.

The chain employs TRBV18 and TRBJ1-4; D is perhaps TRBD1 (6 bases). There are 16 residues in the CDR3. Trimming took off 5 bases at V and 3 bases at J, with 16 bases between the two ends. The V gene's germline CDR1 is KGHSH and CDR2 LQKENI. CDR3 DNA: TGTGCCAGCTCAGCGGGGGCCCAGCGGGCTAATGAAAAACTGTTTTTT. Its translation: CASSAGAQRANEKLFF.